The rows below give T cell receptor beta chains drawn from one sample of a study of cytomegalovirus exposure and HLA in healthy donors. The method was immunoSEQ multiplex PCR; TCRdb's version includes in-frame clones alone and lacks a portion of them. The top ten hold approximately 15% of the sample, which has 150,000 to 200,000 clones, 75% to 90% seen once. Sequencing input: PBMCs. The receptors were sampled from a man younger than 30 in good health and CMV-seropositive. Both conserved end residues are part of each CDR3. Fields, in order: clone size, V gene, D gene, J gene, CDR3 DNA, CDR3 protein. The D gene is left open where the match is weak. Size values are once, few and many counts, or a class for expanded clones, and some rows have none.

-	TRBV6-1	-	TRBJ2-1	TGTGCCAGCAGTGAGGCAGGGGGAAAACTAGCGGCGGACAATGAGCAGTTCTTC	CASSEAGGKLAADNEQFF
-	TRBV5-1	TRBD2	TRBJ2-1	TGCGCCAGCAGCTTGGAAACTAGCGGCGAGGATGAGCAGTTCTTC	CASSLETSGEDEQFF
-	TRBV10-1	-	TRBJ2-2	TGCGCCAGCAGTACTAGCATCGGGGGGGAGCTGTTTTTT	CASSTSIGGELFF
-	TRBV4-2	-	TRBJ2-5	TGTGCCAGCAGCCAAGTACAGGGAAGGGGAGAGACCCAGTACTTC	CASSQVQGRGETQYF
-	TRBV5-1	TRBD1	TRBJ2-4	TGCGCCAGCAGCTCCTACGCCGGGACAGGGGTAAACATTCAGTACTTC	CASSSYAGTGVNIQYF
-	TRBV5-1	-	TRBJ1-2	TGCGCCAGCAGCTTGGGATGGGGGGGCCATGGCTACACCTTC	CASSLGWGGHGYTF
-	TRBV7-9	-	TRBJ2-7	TGTGCCGTCCGTCGACAGGGAGGCTACGAGCAGTACTTC	CAVRRQGGYEQYF
-	TRBV7-8	-	TRBJ1-1	TGTGCCAGCAGCCGAATAACAGGGATGGACACTGAAGCTTTCTTT	CASSRITGMDTEAFF
-	TRBV5-1	-	TRBJ2-1	TGCGCCAGCAGCTTGGATCCCTCGGTCGGTGGCAATGAGCAGTTCTTC	CASSLDPSVGGNEQFF
-	TRBV28	-	TRBJ1-1	TGTGCCAGCAGTGCTACAGGGTTTACAGCTTTCTTT	CASSATGFTAFF
once	TRBV30	-	TRBJ1-1	TGTGCCTGGAGTTCTCCAGGGAACACTGAAGCTTTCTTT	CAWSSPGNTEAFF
-	TRBV18	-	TRBJ1-1	TGTGCCAGCTCACCAAATGAGGGCGCGGGCACTGAAGCTTTCTTT	CASSPNEGAGTEAFF
once	TRBV19	TRBD2	TRBJ2-1	TGTGCCAGTAGTAACCGACTAGCGGGAGCCTCCAGTGAGCAGTTCTTC	CASSNRLAGASSEQFF
-	TRBV25-1	TRBD1	TRBJ2-7	TGTGCCAGCAGTGAAGGGACAGCTGGGGCGGGCGAGCAGTACTTC	CASSEGTAGAGEQYF
-	TRBV7-2	TRBD1	TRBJ1-4	TGTGCCAGCAGCTTTGGACAGGGGGGCGAAAAACTGTTTTTT	CASSFGQGGEKLFF
-	TRBV7-2	TRBD2	TRBJ2-5	TGTGCCAGCAGCTGGGGACTAGCGGAAGAGACCCAGTACTTC	CASSWGLAEETQYF